A selection of T cell receptor beta chains follows, all from one sample in a study of blood T cell repertoires in COVID-19. Repertoires were generated with immunoSEQ multiplex PCR, while TCRdb's copy carries only in-frame clones and drops some. Of fewer than 300,000 clones in the sample, around 81% were seen once. The specimen sequenced was peripheral blood. All receptors come from a woman aged 60 to 75 with active or convalescent COVID-19. CDR3s include the opening cysteine and the closing phenylalanine or tryptophan. Each record gives: clone size, V gene, CDR3 protein. Clone size is stated in some rows and not others, as once, few, many or a class when expanded.

. TRBV9 CASSVAGTGMNEQFF
once TRBV3-1/TRBV3-2 CASSLRTGYNEQFF
. TRBV29-1 CSVEVGAAGQPQHF
. TRBV27 CASSSSGTGGAAFF
many TRBV30 CAWGDRGVRRDTQYF
. TRBV19 CASTPSGASSYEQYF
. TRBV15 CATSRQGLFTDTQYF
. TRBV7-3 CASSSPGQGYNEQFF
few TRBV6-5 CASSNTGDRAHGYTF
. TRBV27 CASRPGNTEAFF
few TRBV5-4 CASSLGSGTGGTYEQYF
many TRBV6-6 CASRRDSSFADQPQHF
. TRBV7-2 CASSRAGLAETQYF
. TRBV19 CASGMQTGNTIYF
. TRBV11-2 CASSFGPGIEAFF
. TRBV14 CASSQRGQGLLYGYTF
. TRBV9 CASSVVGGFGEQYF
. TRBV29-1 CSVELAGGTYEQYF
. TRBV19 CASRTGGSGELFF
. TRBV18 CASSPVPHGVGTEAFF
. TRBV7-2 CASSLGGSPRETQYF
. TRBV5-1 CASSLEGANTGELFF
. TRBV7-2 CASSLGPSWLEETQYF
. TRBV6-5 CASSYLTGEAFF
. TRBV6-2/TRBV6-3 CASSQTGTGGADTQYF
. TRBV5-6 CASSLRQMNTEAFF
. TRBV10-3 CAISEGTGYYEQYF
few TRBV11-1 CASSGRTSGGGETQYF
few TRBV10-3 CAISLELAGGGGYTF
. TRBV2 CASSEMLTGTLHF